This T cell receptor beta chain comes out of a study of OX40 agonist ivuxolimab in advanced cancers. Study context: Enrolled patients in dose escalation had cancers that were hepatocellular carcinoma, melanoma, renal cell or head and neck cancer. Previous treatment with anti-PD-1, anti-PD-L1 or anti-CTLA-4 therapy was allowed; 35% to 50% had received some.

The V and J ends lost 0 bases and 4 bases respectively, with 15 bases between them. Germline assignment: CDR1 SEHNR and CDR2 FQNEAQ (reference sequence). This CDR3 spans 16 amino acids. Enrollment shut out patients with autoimmune disease history or systemic immunosuppression. Clones were read by immunoSEQ multiplex PCR, and TCRdb kept only the in-frame ones, dropping some. The sample lists 95,000 to 150,000 clones; about nine tenths were seen once. The rearrangement joins TRBV7-9 to TRBJ2-5; D not certain. Specimen: CD4+ or CD8+ T cells sorted from blood, collected in a trial of the OX40 agonist ivuxolimab. The receptor's source is an adult with an advanced solid tumor such as melanoma, head and neck, liver or kidney cancer. CDR3 DNA sequence: TGTGCCAGCAGCTTAGCGTGGCCCCGGGTTGGAGAGACCCAGTACTTC. As protein: CASSLAWPRVGETQYF. The full variable domain, in which reference TRBV7-9 and TRBJ2-5 provide the parts outside the CDR3, is DTGVSQNPRHKITKRGQNVTFRCDPISEHNRLYWYRQTLGQGPEFLTYFQNEAQLEKSRLLSDRFSAERPKGSFSTLEIQRTEQGDSAMYLCASSLAWPRVGETQYFGPGTRLLVL.